Reported below is one T cell receptor beta chain. This table comes from immunoSEQ multiplex PCR, and its TCRdb copy is limited to in-frame clones, with some not included. The sample lists about 89,000 clones; about 88% were seen once. This CDR3 is 13 amino acids long. Trimming took 2 bases from V and 5 from J, leaving 9 bases between them. The V gene's germline CDR1 is MGHDK and CDR2 SYGVNS. The data stem from a study of OX40 agonist ivuxolimab in advanced cancers. The chain has TRBV25-1 and TRBJ1-1; perhaps TRBD1 as D (5 bases). The sample consisted of CD4+ or CD8+ T cells sorted from blood, taken in a trial of the OX40 agonist ivuxolimab. This TCR was recovered from an adult with an advanced solid tumor such as melanoma, head and neck, liver or kidney cancer. The CDR3 here is CASSEQGRTEAFF. The CDR3 DNA reads TGTGCCAGCAGTGAACAGGGTAGGACTGAAGCTTTCTTT.